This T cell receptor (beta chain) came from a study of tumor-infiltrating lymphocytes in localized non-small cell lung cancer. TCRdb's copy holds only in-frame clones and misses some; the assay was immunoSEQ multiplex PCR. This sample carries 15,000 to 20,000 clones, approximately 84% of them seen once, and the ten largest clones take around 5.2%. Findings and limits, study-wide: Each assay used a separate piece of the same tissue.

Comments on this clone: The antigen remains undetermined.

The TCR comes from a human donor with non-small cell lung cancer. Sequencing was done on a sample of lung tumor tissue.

The CDR3 is CASSPRTGSNSPLHF. The CDR3 DNA is TGTGCCAGCAGCCCTCGGACAGGGTCTAATTCACCCCTCCACTTT. The genes are TRBV11-2 and TRBJ1-6; 8 positions agree with TRBD1. Trimming removed 5 bases from V and 6 bases from J; junction bases left unmatched: 6. The CDR3 runs 15 residues. Per the germline V gene, CDR1 is SGHAT and CDR2 is FQNNGV.